This TCR beta chain was sequenced for a study of identical twins. This clonotype appeared many times. V was clipped by 8 bases and J by 5 bases; unmatched bases: 8. This CDR3 is built from 13 residues. Germline V gene lookup returns CDR1 SGHRS and CDR2 YFSETQ. A single record per CDR3 protein comes from TCRdb applying MiXCR to the 5' RACE reads. The repertoire holds nearly 200,000 distinct CDR3 sequences, with approximately 15% as singletons. The sample was also linked to a second study, of T cells expressing NK-cell markers. Per that study: Sequencing of TCR beta repertoires drew on sorted CD3+CD56+NKG2C+, CD3+CD56+NKG2C- and CD3+CD56-NKG2C+ T cells. It is unclear if expanded NKG2C-expressing clones target HCMV antigens.

Specimen: CD8+ T cells sorted from blood. The origin of this receptor is a woman younger than 30 in good health. V and J are TRBV5-1 and TRBJ2-5; 8 nucleotides agree with TRBD2. This CDR3 is CARRRLALETQYF. The CDR3 bases are TGCGCCAGAAGACGACTAGCGTTGGAGACCCAGTACTTC. Complete variable domain (other parts from reference TRBV5-1 and TRBJ2-5): KAGVTQTPRYLIKTRGQQVTLSCSPISGHRSVSWYQQTPGQGLQFLFEYFSETQRNKGNFPGRFSGRQFSNSRSEMNVSTLELGDSALYLCARRRLALETQYFGPGTRLLVL.